Listed here are 24 T cell receptor beta chains from one sample, sequenced in a study of T cells after somatic rescue of genetic block (dated by TCRdb to about 2020). Library construction relied on the immunoSEQ multiplex PCR assay. Here the immuneACCESS table is served through TCRdb, limited to in-frame sequences with V and J called. Missing clones are a known gap in these copies; in checked studies unresolved V genes cover under half, and the rest lacks a known reason. The sample yields 14,000 to 15,000 clones; approximately 76% were counted once. The ten largest make up around 14% of the sample. The sequenced material came from peripheral blood mononuclear cells (PBMCs). These receptors were obtained from a boy between 10 and 17 years old.

This chain joins TRBV5-6 and TRBJ2-4; 12 nucleotides align to TRBD2. Germline trimming cut 2 bases from V and 0 bases from J; bases unmatched to any gene: 6. This CDR3 has 18 amino acids. Germline CDR1 and CDR2: SGHDT and YYEEEE. In nucleotides, the CDR3 is TGTGCCAGCAGCTTTTGGGGACTAGCGGGCCTAGCCAAAAACATTCAGTACTTC. It specifies CASSFWGLAGLAKNIQYF.

The genes are TRBV4-1 and TRBJ2-1, with 10 bases identical to TRBD2. The length of the CDR3 is 19 residues. Germline V gene data show CDR1 as MGHRA and CDR2 as YSYEKL. V was pared by 1 base and J by 3 bases, with 12 bases of the junction left unmatched. CDR3 bases: TGCGCCAGCAGCCAAGGGTGGCTAGCGGGGGTCCCTCTCTACAATGAGCAGTTCTTC. As protein: CASSQGWLAGVPLYNEQFF.

The CDR3 bases are TGTGCCAGCAGCGATTACCGGGACTATGGCTACACCTTC. Protein: CASSDYRDYGYTF. This rearrangement joins TRBV9 to TRBJ1-2; D unresolved. The ends were cut back, 3 bases at V and 3 bases at J, with 9 bases in the middle. Germline assignment: CDR1 SGDLS and CDR2 YYNGEE. The CDR3 spans 13 residues.

V and J are TRBV18 and TRBJ2-7; D call uncertain. This CDR3 is 14 amino acids long. Per germline, CDR1 KGHSH and CDR2 LQKENI. Trimming removed 2 bases from V and 1 base from J, with 9 bases in between. CDR3 in DNA: TGTGCCAGCTCACCAGAGACGGTATCCTACGAGCAGTACTTC. Translation gives CASSPETVSYEQYF.

The chain uses TRBV5-1 and TRBJ2-2; 7 positions agree with TRBD1. V lost 2 bases to trimming and J lost 8 bases; unmatched junction nucleotides: 6. Germline V gene data show CDR1 as SGHRS and CDR2 as YFSETQ. This CDR3 has 14 residues. CDR3 loop: CASSFTDRAGELFF. CDR3 coding DNA: TGCGCCAGCAGCTTTACAGACAGGGCTGGGGAGCTGTTTTTT.

The chain employs TRBV18 and TRBJ1-2, with 10 bases that match TRBD1. Per the germline V gene, CDR1 is KGHSH and CDR2 is LQKENI. The CDR3 is made up of 18 amino acids. J gave up 0 bases and V 3 bases, and 10 bases lay outside the gene matches. CDR3 protein: CASSPSGTGARANYGYTF. The DNA for the CDR3 is TGTGCCAGCTCACCGTCCGGGACAGGGGCCCGTGCTAACTATGGCTACACCTTC.

This rearrangement joins TRBV28 to TRBJ2-1; the D is unclear. This CDR3 region has 20 residues. Germline V gives CDR1 MDHEN, CDR2 SYDVKM. Deletions cut 3 bases from V and 5 bases from J, with 29 bases between. CDR3 nucleotide sequence: TGTGCCAGCAGTTTTGATCTATTGGGCAGGAGATTTGGGTGGCACAATGAGCAGTTCTTC. Its translation: CASSFDLLGRRFGWHNEQFF.

V is TRBV6-1 and J is TRBJ1-4; D unresolved. Germline CDR1 is MNHNS and CDR2 is SASEGT. Trimming removed 7 bases at V and 5 bases at J, with 11 bases between. There are 13 residues in the CDR3. The CDR3 DNA sequence: TGTGCCAGCAACGTCGTTAGGAATGAAAAACTGTTTTTT. This sequence encodes CASNVVRNEKLFF.

The chain has TRBV18 and TRBJ1-3; TRBD1 matches at 7 bases. CDR1 and CDR2 from the germline V gene are KGHSH and LQKENI. CDR3 length: 16 residues. V dropped 2 bases and J dropped 0; count of bases not matched to a gene: 4. Written as DNA, the CDR3 is TGTGCCAGCTCACCAGCGACAGGGTTCTCTGGAAACACCATATATTTT. Its protein is CASSPATGFSGNTIYF.

This clone was counted between two and nine times. This chain connects TRBV19 to TRBJ2-5; tentatively, D is TRBD1 (5 bases). Germline V CDR1 and CDR2: LNHDA, SQIVND (reference sequence). V lost 1 base, J lost 5 bases, and 11 bases lay in between. The CDR3 runs to 14 residues. CDR3 sequence: CASSIVAGRETQYF. The CDR3 nucleotides are TGTGCCAGTAGTATAGTGGCAGGGCGGGAGACCCAGTACTTC.

By sample fraction, this clone is medium-sized. The chain recombines TRBV14 with TRBJ2-3; TRBD2 matches at 8 bases. CDR1 is SGHDN and CDR2 is FVKESK in the germline V gene. V lost 4 bases, J lost 2 bases, and 5 bases stayed unmatched. This CDR3 is built from 15 residues. The CDR3 coding sequence is TGTGCCAGCAGCCTCCGACTAGCGATCACAGATACGCAGTATTTT. This encodes CASSLRLAITDTQYF.

This clone was observed once. V is TRBV7-3 and J is TRBJ2-3, with 7 nucleotides matching TRBD1. Germline-derived CDR1 and CDR2 are SGHTA and FQGTGA. The junction had 3 bases not matched to a gene; V was cut back by 5 bases and J by 1 base. The CDR3 consists of 14 residues. The CDR3 region has the DNA TGTGCCAGCAGCCCCGGACAGGGCACAGATACGCAGTATTTT. Translation: CASSPGQGTDTQYF.

The V gene is TRBV7-8, the J gene TRBJ1-5; tentative D call: TRBD1 (5 bases). The CDR3 consists of 14 residues. CDR1 and CDR2 (germline): SGHVS, FQNEAQ. V was clipped by 1 base and J by 7 bases, with 11 bases between them. The CDR3 region is CASSLVGVRQPQHF. The CDR3 coding sequence is TGTGCCAGCAGCTTAGTGGGGGTGCGGCAGCCCCAGCATTTT.

By share, this clone ranks as large (0.1 to 1%). The gene calls are TRBV7-9 and TRBJ1-5; D is unresolved. V was clipped by 5 bases and J by 1 base, with 9 bases between them. CDR1 SEHNR and CDR2 FQNEAQ come from the germline V gene (reference sequence). The CDR3 is 14 amino acids. CDR3 region: CASSPWGSNQPQHF. CDR3 DNA sequence: TGTGCCAGCAGCCCTTGGGGAAGCAATCAGCCCCAGCATTTT.

The J gene is TRBJ2-6, the V gene TRBV11-1, with unresolved D. The V end was cut by 1 base, the J end by 3 bases, with 1 base between. The germline CDR1 and CDR2 sequences are SGHAT and FQDESV (reference sequence). The CDR3 sequence is 13 residues long. Here the CDR3 reads CASSLVGANVLTF. The CDR3 coding sequence is TGTGCCAGCAGCTTAGTTGGGGCCAACGTCCTGACTTTC. Looking up the rest from reference TRBV11-1 and TRBJ2-6 gives the full variable domain: EAEVAQSPRYKITEKSQAVAFWCDPISGHATLYWYRQILGQGPELLVQFQDESVVDDSQLPKDRFSAERLKGVDSTLKIQPAELGDSAMYLCASSLVGANVLTFGAGSRLTVL.

This chain joins TRBV6-6 and TRBJ1-3; D is undetermined. The CDR3 length is 15 residues. Germline loops: CDR1 MNHNY, CDR2 SVGAGI (reference sequence). Trimming cost V 1 base and J 3 bases, with 10 bases left between them. The CDR3 nucleotides are TGTGCCAGCAGTTACTTGGACGTAGTTGGAAACACCATATATTTT. This sequence encodes CASSYLDVVGNTIYF.

The sample holds one count of this clone. V usage is TRBV11-2 and J usage is TRBJ2-7, with TRBD1 as a possible D gene (5 bases). There are 15 residues in the CDR3. V lost 0 bases and J 3 bases, leaving 12 bases between the germline ends. The germline V gene encodes CDR1 SGHAT and CDR2 FQNNGV. For the CDR3, the DNA is TGTGCCAGCAGCTTAGATCCCCTGGACAACTACGAGCAGTACTTC. It specifies CASSLDPLDNYEQYF.

V is TRBV18 and J is TRBJ2-1; D is uncertain. CDR3 length: 14 amino acids. Trimming took off 3 bases at V and 5 bases at J, with 11 bases between the two ends. In germline, CDR1 is KGHSH, CDR2 LQKENI. CDR3: CASSPSDLNNEQFF. Written as DNA, the CDR3 is TGTGCCAGCTCACCCTCGGACCTTAACAATGAGCAGTTCTTC.

The table lists this clone with a few counts. The genes are TRBV5-4 and TRBJ2-1; 11 positions match TRBD2. The CDR3 contains 15 residues. After removal of 0 bases from V and 9 bases from J, the junction contained 5 bases not matched to a gene. Germline lookup yields CDR1 SGHNT and CDR2 YYREEE (reference sequence). The CDR3 loop is CASSLELAGATEQFF. For the CDR3, the DNA is TGTGCCAGCAGCTTGGAACTAGCGGGAGCGACTGAGCAGTTCTTC.

The chain is built from TRBV11-3 and TRBJ2-3; tentatively, D is TRBD2 (7 bases). Trimming took off 1 base at V and 1 base at J, with 9 bases between the two ends. There are 15 residues in the CDR3. Germline CDR1 reads SGHNT; CDR2 reads YENEEA. CDR3 residues: CASSLAGGGTDTQYF. For the CDR3, the DNA is TGTGCCAGCAGCTTAGCGGGGGGCGGCACAGATACGCAGTATTTT.

V usage is TRBV28 and J usage is TRBJ2-3; D may be TRBD1 (6 bases). The CDR3 contains 15 residues. Per germline, CDR1 MDHEN and CDR2 SYDVKM. The germline V and J ends were trimmed by 2 bases and 4 bases, with 13 bases remaining between them. CDR3 DNA: TGTGCCAGCAGTTTAGCAGGGGTGCGTGCAGATACGCAGTATTTT. It yields the protein CASSLAGVRADTQYF.

The chain uses TRBV7-2 and TRBJ2-7; D uncertain. V was cut by 1 base and J by 2 bases, with 6 bases left in between. The CDR3 runs to 13 residues. The germline CDR1 and CDR2 sequences are SGHTA and FQGNSA. As DNA, the CDR3 is TGTGCCAGCAGCTTAGGCAGAACCTACGAGCAGTACTTC. Protein: CASSLGRTYEQYF.

The chain recombines TRBV5-6 with TRBJ1-2, with 8 bases fitting TRBD1. J gave up 4 bases and V 0 bases, and 5 bases lay outside the gene matches. Germline V gene data show CDR1 as SGHDT and CDR2 as YYEEEE. The length of the CDR3 is 15 residues. This CDR3 reads CASSLALTGVYGYTF. In DNA, the CDR3 is TGTGCCAGCAGCTTGGCATTGACAGGGGTCTATGGCTACACCTTC.

This chain connects TRBV18 to TRBJ2-3; 9 positions agree with TRBD2. Germline V gene sequence: CDR1 KGHSH, CDR2 LQKENI. Trimming removed 6 bases from V and 2 bases from J; junction bases left unmatched: 6. The CDR3 is 15 residues long. CDR3 DNA sequence: TGTGCCAGCTCCAGCGGGGGGACCTCCACAGATACGCAGTATTTT. Its protein is CASSSGGTSTDTQYF.